This TCR beta chain was sequenced for a study of blood T cell repertoires in COVID-19. Study context: Acute and convalescent COVID-19 specimens originated in the United States, Italy and Spain.

Data came from immunoSEQ multiplex PCR; TCRdb stores just in-frame clones and leaves some out. This sample carries some 58,000 clones, 88% of them seen once, and the ten largest clones take less than 4.5%. The sequencing sample was made of peripheral blood. The sequence was collected from a human donor in a cohort sampled during active COVID-19.

This CDR3 is CASRGQGISYEQYF. CDR3 DNA sequence: TGTGCCAGCAGGGGACAGGGGATTTCCTACGAGCAGTACTTC. The gene calls are TRBV6-6 and TRBJ2-7, with 10 bases fitting TRBD1. CDR3 length: 14 amino acids. Germline V gene sequence: CDR1 MNHNY, CDR2 SVGAGI (reference sequence). The J segment lost 1 base and the V segment lost 6 bases, leaving 3 bases of the junction unmatched.